The T cell receptor (beta chain) under discussion was sequenced for a study of cytomegalovirus exposure and HLA in healthy donors. General study findings and limits: Analyses of presence/absence relied on an assumption of roughly uniform sequencing depth across donors.

V was trimmed by 4 bases and J by 5 bases, leaving 11 bases between them. Germline-derived CDR1 and CDR2 are SGHAT and FQNNGV. The length of the CDR3 is 13 residues. With respect to this clone: What it recognizes is unknown.

The PCR used 60 Vbeta and 13 Jbeta primers. Profiling relied on immunoSEQ multiplex PCR, and the TCRdb table lists in-frame clones only, not all of them. Here the sample spans 150,000 to 200,000 clones, about 76% being singletons. Whereas donors were nominally healthy upon sampling, unrecorded immune exposures were probable. The source is a female donor in good health and CMV-seronegative. The chain employs TRBV11-2 and TRBJ1-1; the D gene is possibly TRBD1 (5 bases). Sequences were obtained from PBMCs. For the CDR3, the DNA is TGTGCCAGCAGCTGGGAAGGGGATACTGAAGCTTTCTTT. The encoded protein is CASSWEGDTEAFF.